The clone carrying this TCR beta chain occurred a few times. Produced via immunoSEQ multiplex PCR; TCRdb's table is partial and in-frame only. Among 100,000 or so clones listed, around 85% were seen once. The CDR3 sequence is 13 residues long. Per the germline V gene, CDR1 is SGHDN and CDR2 is FVKESK. V lost 2 bases, J lost 3 bases, and 7 bases lay in between. This entry belongs to a study of OX40 agonist ivuxolimab in advanced cancers. Study in general: While on treatment, patients had intravenous ivuxolimab at 0.01 to 10 mg/kg every 2 weeks. Patients assigned to dose escalation were diagnosed with hepatocellular carcinoma, melanoma, renal cell or head and neck cancer.

The clonotype originates from an adult with an advanced solid tumor such as melanoma, head and neck, liver or kidney cancer. This material consisted of CD4+ or CD8+ T cells sorted from blood, taken in a trial of the OX40 agonist ivuxolimab. The V call is TRBV14, the J call TRBJ1-2, with TRBD1 as a possible D gene (6 bases). The DNA for the CDR3 is TGTGCCAGCAGCCAACAGGGGTACTATGGCTACACCTTC. This translates into CASSQQGYYGYTF.